A selection of T cell receptor beta chains follows, all from one sample in a study of T cell responses to AZD1222 COVID-19 vaccine. Produced via immunoSEQ multiplex PCR; TCRdb's table is partial and in-frame only. The table lists some 110,000 clones, approximately 89% of them singletons. The sequencing here drew on peripheral blood, taken 28 days after the second AZD1222 dose. The receptor set was obtained from an adult who received the AZD1222 COVID-19 vaccine. The CDR3 runs from the conserved cysteine through the conserved F or W. The D gene is left open where the match is weak. Clone size is stated in some rows and not others, as once, few, many or a class when expanded.

len: 13; abundance: -; v_gene: TRBV28; d_gene: -; j_gene: TRBJ1-1; CDR3nt: TGTGCCAGCAGTTACTGGGGGAACACTGAAGCTTTCTTT; CDR3aa: CASSYWGNTEAFF
len: 15; abundance: -; v_gene: TRBV30; d_gene: -; j_gene: TRBJ1-2; CDR3nt: TGTGCCTGGAGTGTTACTAGTGGGGCGAGGCGCGGCTACACCTTC; CDR3aa: CAWSVTSGARRGYTF
len: 13; abundance: -; v_gene: TRBV7-6; d_gene: -; j_gene: TRBJ1-1; CDR3nt: TGTGCCAGCAGCTTGGGGCAGGGTACTGAAGCTTTCTTT; CDR3aa: CASSLGQGTEAFF
len: 13; abundance: -; v_gene: TRBV29-1; d_gene: -; j_gene: TRBJ1-1; CDR3nt: TGCAGCGTTGAAAGGGGGGGGGCCACTGAAGCTTTCTTT; CDR3aa: CSVERGGATEAFF
len: 17; abundance: -; v_gene: TRBV14; d_gene: -; j_gene: TRBJ1-1; CDR3nt: TGTGCCAGCAGCCAGGATCCAACGGGGTGGGAGGTCACTGAAGCTTTCTTT; CDR3aa: CASSQDPTGWEVTEAFF
len: 15; abundance: -; v_gene: TRBV18; d_gene: TRBD2; j_gene: TRBJ2-3; CDR3nt: TGTGCCAGCTCACCAAAGCGGGGGGCGGGAGATACGCAGTATTTT; CDR3aa: CASSPKRGAGDTQYF
len: 14; abundance: few; v_gene: TRBV5-1; d_gene: -; j_gene: TRBJ1-1; CDR3nt: TGCGCCAGCACCCGGGACGGGGGGAACACTGAAGCTTTCTTT; CDR3aa: CASTRDGGNTEAFF
len: 17; abundance: -; v_gene: TRBV7-2; d_gene: TRBD2; j_gene: TRBJ2-3; CDR3nt: TGTGCCAGCAGCCCGCTCTCCACTAGCGGGGGGGCAGATACGCAGTATTTT; CDR3aa: CASSPLSTSGGADTQYF
len: 10; abundance: -; v_gene: TRBV20-1; d_gene: -; j_gene: TRBJ1-2; CDR3nt: TGCAGTGCAGTCTACTATGGCTACACCTTC; CDR3aa: CSAVYYGYTF
len: 14; abundance: -; v_gene: TRBV6-5; d_gene: TRBD1; j_gene: TRBJ1-1; CDR3nt: TGTGCCAGCAGAAACAGGGGGGAGAACACTGAAGCTTTCTTT; CDR3aa: CASRNRGENTEAFF
len: 16; abundance: -; v_gene: TRBV5-4; d_gene: TRBD1; j_gene: TRBJ2-3; CDR3nt: TGTGCCAGCAGCGCCTCCGTTACAGGGGGCGGCGATACGCAGTATTTT; CDR3aa: CASSASVTGGGDTQYF
len: 14; abundance: -; v_gene: TRBV5-1; d_gene: -; j_gene: TRBJ2-1; CDR3nt: TGCGCCAGCAGCTCGGACCCTACCTACAATGAGCAGTTCTTC; CDR3aa: CASSSDPTYNEQFF
len: 15; abundance: -; v_gene: TRBV4-1; d_gene: -; j_gene: TRBJ2-5; CDR3nt: TGCGCCAGCAGGGATACAGGGAGGACGCAAGAGACCCAGTACTTC; CDR3aa: CASRDTGRTQETQYF
len: 13; abundance: -; v_gene: TRBV7-2; d_gene: -; j_gene: TRBJ2-3; CDR3nt: TGTGCCAGCAGCACCTACGTTGACAGTACGCAGTATTTT; CDR3aa: CASSTYVDSTQYF
len: 15; abundance: -; v_gene: TRBV18; d_gene: -; j_gene: TRBJ1-1; CDR3nt: TGTGCCAGCTCGCGGGCGAGGGAGGTGAACACTGAAGCTTTCTTT; CDR3aa: CASSRAREVNTEAFF
len: 14; abundance: -; v_gene: TRBV5-3; d_gene: -; j_gene: TRBJ1-3; CDR3nt: TGTGCCAGAAGCTTGGGGTCGGGAGGAAACACCATATATTTT; CDR3aa: CARSLGSGGNTIYF
len: 13; abundance: -; v_gene: TRBV2; d_gene: -; j_gene: TRBJ2-2; CDR3nt: TGTGCCAGCAAGGGTCAGGACACCGGGGAGCTGTTTTTT; CDR3aa: CASKGQDTGELFF
len: 13; abundance: -; v_gene: TRBV3-1/TRBV3-2; d_gene: -; j_gene: TRBJ1-1; CDR3nt: TGTGCCAGCAGCCGGTGGGGAAACACTGAAGCTTTCTTT; CDR3aa: CASSRWGNTEAFF
len: 12; abundance: -; v_gene: TRBV28; d_gene: TRBD1; j_gene: TRBJ2-7; CDR3nt: TGTGCCACGATCGGGACAGCCTACGAGCAGTACTTC; CDR3aa: CATIGTAYEQYF
len: 15; abundance: -; v_gene: TRBV18; d_gene: TRBD1; j_gene: TRBJ1-2; CDR3nt: TGTGCCAGCTCACCGACCCGGGACAGGGCGGATGGCTACACCTTC; CDR3aa: CASSPTRDRADGYTF
len: 15; abundance: few; v_gene: TRBV28; d_gene: -; j_gene: TRBJ1-4; CDR3nt: TGTGCCAGCGTTGATGATGGGAGATCTAATGAAAAACTGTTTTTT; CDR3aa: CASVDDGRSNEKLFF
len: 14; abundance: -; v_gene: TRBV9; d_gene: -; j_gene: TRBJ1-1; CDR3nt: TGTGCCAGCAGCGTAGACCACGGGAACACTGAAGCTTTCTTT; CDR3aa: CASSVDHGNTEAFF
len: 17; abundance: -; v_gene: TRBV2; d_gene: TRBD1; j_gene: TRBJ2-1; CDR3nt: TGTGCCAGCAGTGAAGGCCGGGACAGGGGGGCCTACAATGAGCAGTTCTTC; CDR3aa: CASSEGRDRGAYNEQFF
len: 15; abundance: -; v_gene: TRBV4-1; d_gene: -; j_gene: TRBJ2-5; CDR3nt: TGCGCCAGCAGCCAAGAAGGGGACTCCTCAGGGACCCAGTACTTC; CDR3aa: CASSQEGDSSGTQYF
len: 16; abundance: -; v_gene: TRBV18; d_gene: TRBD1; j_gene: TRBJ2-1; CDR3nt: TGTGCCAGCTCGCAGGTGATCTTACAGGGGTCGGGTGAGCAGTTCTTC; CDR3aa: CASSQVILQGSGEQFF
len: 15; abundance: -; v_gene: TRBV28; d_gene: -; j_gene: TRBJ1-2; CDR3nt: TGTGCCAGCAGTTTCCCAGGGCAGGAGTGGAATGGCTACACCTTC; CDR3aa: CASSFPGQEWNGYTF
len: 18; abundance: once; v_gene: TRBV6-2/TRBV6-3; d_gene: -; j_gene: TRBJ1-5; CDR3nt: TGTGCCAGCAGTTACTCGGCGCAGGGGATAACTAGCAATCAGCCCCAGCATTTT; CDR3aa: CASSYSAQGITSNQPQHF
len: 19; abundance: -; v_gene: TRBV5-6; d_gene: -; j_gene: TRBJ2-1; CDR3nt: TGTGCCAGCAGCTCGCCGGGCAGGTGGGCGGGCCCCTCCTACAATGAGCAGTTCTTC; CDR3aa: CASSSPGRWAGPSYNEQFF
len: 15; abundance: -; v_gene: TRBV30; d_gene: -; j_gene: TRBJ1-4; CDR3nt: TGTGCCTGGAGTCCTAAACAGGGCGGAGATGAAAAACTGTTTTTT; CDR3aa: CAWSPKQGGDEKLFF
len: 19; abundance: -; v_gene: TRBV6-2/TRBV6-3; d_gene: TRBD1; j_gene: TRBJ1-2; CDR3nt: TGTGCCAGCAGTTCCAGGACAGGTCTACTAATAACGGCTAACTATGGCTACACCTTC; CDR3aa: CASSSRTGLLITANYGYTF
len: 16; abundance: -; v_gene: TRBV7-2; d_gene: TRBD2; j_gene: TRBJ2-3; CDR3nt: TGTGCCAGCAGCCTCAGACTAGCGGGGGGCACAGATACGCAGTATTTT; CDR3aa: CASSLRLAGGTDTQYF
len: 13; abundance: -; v_gene: TRBV6-5; d_gene: -; j_gene: TRBJ1-5; CDR3nt: TGTGCCACCTTAACAGCGGGGAATCAGCCCCAGCATTTT; CDR3aa: CATLTAGNQPQHF
len: 14; abundance: -; v_gene: TRBV30; d_gene: -; j_gene: TRBJ1-5; CDR3nt: TGTGCCTGGAGCCACCCGGGGGGACATCAGCCCCAGCATTTT; CDR3aa: CAWSHPGGHQPQHF
len: 14; abundance: -; v_gene: TRBV19; d_gene: -; j_gene: TRBJ2-1; CDR3nt: TGTGCCAGTAGTATCTTAGGGGGAGGGGGTGAGCAGTTCTTC; CDR3aa: CASSILGGGGEQFF
len: 16; abundance: few; v_gene: TRBV13; d_gene: TRBD1; j_gene: TRBJ1-2; CDR3nt: TGTGCCAGCAGCTTAGAGGGGGACAGGGAAGGCTATGGCTACACCTTC; CDR3aa: CASSLEGDREGYGYTF
len: 16; abundance: -; v_gene: TRBV10-1; d_gene: TRBD1; j_gene: TRBJ1-6; CDR3nt: TGCGCCAGCAGTGAGTGGAGTACAGGGGGGAATTCACCCCTCCACTTT; CDR3aa: CASSEWSTGGNSPLHF
len: 17; abundance: -; v_gene: TRBV7-7; d_gene: TRBD2; j_gene: TRBJ2-1; CDR3nt: TGTGCCAGCAGCAGAGAGCTAGCGGCTAGCTCCTACAATGAGCAGTTCTTC; CDR3aa: CASSRELAASSYNEQFF
len: 14; abundance: -; v_gene: TRBV9; d_gene: TRBD1; j_gene: TRBJ1-1; CDR3nt: TGTGCCAGCAGCTCCGACAGGGGGGTCACTGAAGCTTTCTTT; CDR3aa: CASSSDRGVTEAFF
len: 14; abundance: -; v_gene: TRBV9; d_gene: -; j_gene: TRBJ1-1; CDR3nt: TGTGCCAGCAGCGTAGAAGAGGGACGGAATGAAGCTTTCTTT; CDR3aa: CASSVEEGRNEAFF
len: 15; abundance: once; v_gene: TRBV18; d_gene: TRBD1; j_gene: TRBJ1-5; CDR3nt: TGTGCCAGCTCACCTGGGGGACAGAGAAATCAGCCCCAGCATTTT; CDR3aa: CASSPGGQRNQPQHF
len: 14; abundance: -; v_gene: TRBV28; d_gene: TRBD1; j_gene: TRBJ1-6; CDR3nt: TGTGCCAGCAGTTTAGGGGACAGGGGCTCACCCCTCCACTTT; CDR3aa: CASSLGDRGSPLHF
len: 14; abundance: -; v_gene: TRBV9; d_gene: TRBD1; j_gene: TRBJ2-2; CDR3nt: TGTGCCAGCAGCGTGACAGGGCTTAGGGGGGAGCTGTTTTTT; CDR3aa: CASSVTGLRGELFF
len: 19; abundance: -; v_gene: TRBV2; d_gene: -; j_gene: TRBJ1-5; CDR3nt: TGTGCCAGCAGTGAGTCCCCCGCTCTACCGATCCGGGCGGCTCAGCCCCAGCATTTT; CDR3aa: CASSESPALPIRAAQPQHF
len: 12; abundance: once; v_gene: TRBV5-1; d_gene: -; j_gene: TRBJ2-1; CDR3nt: TGCGCCAGCAGCCTCCTGTCGATGGAGCAGTTCTTC; CDR3aa: CASSLLSMEQFF
len: 14; abundance: -; v_gene: TRBV2; d_gene: TRBD1; j_gene: TRBJ2-2; CDR3nt: TGTGCCAGCAGTGGTGGACAGGGTACCGGGGAGCTGTTTTTT; CDR3aa: CASSGGQGTGELFF
len: 14; abundance: -; v_gene: TRBV19; d_gene: -; j_gene: TRBJ1-3; CDR3nt: TGTGCCAGTACCAGACGGAGAACTGGAAACACCATATATTTT; CDR3aa: CASTRRRTGNTIYF
len: 14; abundance: -; v_gene: TRBV19; d_gene: -; j_gene: TRBJ2-7; CDR3nt: TGTGCCAGTAGTATCCAAAAGGGCCCCTACGAGCAGTACTTC; CDR3aa: CASSIQKGPYEQYF
len: 15; abundance: -; v_gene: TRBV7-9; d_gene: TRBD2; j_gene: TRBJ2-7; CDR3nt: TGTGCCAGCAGCCTTGGGACTAGCGGGACTTACGAGCAGTACTTC; CDR3aa: CASSLGTSGTYEQYF